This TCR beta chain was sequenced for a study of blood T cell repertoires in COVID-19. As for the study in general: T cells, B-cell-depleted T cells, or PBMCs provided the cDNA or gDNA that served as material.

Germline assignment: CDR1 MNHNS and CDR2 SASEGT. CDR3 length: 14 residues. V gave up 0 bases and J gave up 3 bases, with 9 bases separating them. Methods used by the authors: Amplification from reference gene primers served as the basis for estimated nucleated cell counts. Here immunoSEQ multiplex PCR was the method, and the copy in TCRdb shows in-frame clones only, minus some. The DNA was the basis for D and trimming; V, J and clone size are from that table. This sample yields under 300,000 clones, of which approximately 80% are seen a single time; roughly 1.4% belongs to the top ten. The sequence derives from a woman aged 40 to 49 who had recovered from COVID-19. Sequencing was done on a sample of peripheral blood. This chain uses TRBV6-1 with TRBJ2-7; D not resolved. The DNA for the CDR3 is TGTGCCAGCAGTGAAGCGCTTCTAGGCTACGAGCAGTACTTC. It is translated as CASSEALLGYEQYF.